This T cell receptor beta chain originates from a study of monozygotic twins with inflammatory bowel disease. The CDR3 consists of 14 residues. Both TCRalpha and TCRbeta cDNA were subjected to two nested PCRs lasting approximately 16 and 10 cycles. From its re-call of the 5' RACE reads, TCRdb lists each CDR3 protein once, without DNA. The sample holds about 150,000 distinct CDR3 sequences. Sequencing was done on a sample of blood. The receptor was derived from a human donor with ulcerative colitis or Crohn's disease, or a healthy co-twin of an affected twin (not recorded which). V gene TRBV12-3 or TRBV12-4 combines with J gene TRBJ2-7; TCRdb gives TRBD1 as the D gene, but with no DNA this cannot be confirmed. The CDR3 loop is CASSYREPAYEQYF.